Included here is one T cell receptor beta chain sequence, with context. Approximately 200 ng DNA, 30,000 or so T cell genomes, went into each sorted-subset replicate PCR. Repertoires were generated with immunoSEQ multiplex PCR, while TCRdb's copy carries only in-frame clones and drops some. The sample contains 1.5 million to 1.9 million clones, around 98% of which appear only once. The entry originates in a study of shared clonotypes between healthy human individuals. What was sequenced was naive CD4+ T cells sorted from blood. Subset specified: CD45RA+ positively selected. The source is a man between 25 and 39 years old in good health.

The DNA of the CDR3 is TGTGCCAGCAGTTTGATCCATGACAATGAGCAGTTCTTC. Residues: CASSLIHDNEQFF. This chain links TRBV28 with TRBJ2-1; D uncertain. V was pared by 3 bases and J by 5 bases, with 8 bases between. CDR3 size: 13 residues. Germline CDR1 MDHEN, CDR2 SYDVKM.